Reported below is one T cell receptor beta chain. Its antigen is undetermined. TCR beta sequencing was performed on blood CD8+ and CD4+ T cells. TEMRA cells were FACS-enriched, unlike CD8+ and CD4+ T cells, which were negatively isolated. CDR1 and CDR2 (germline): GTSNPN, SVGIG (reference sequence). This CDR3 comprises 19 residues. V lost 1 base and J 0 bases, leaving 21 bases between the germline ends. Reverse transcription of about 0.5 to 1 ug RNA was carried out with random hexamers. By means of immunoSEQ multiplex PCR, TCR beta CDR3 spanning 54 Vbeta and 13 Jbeta underwent amplification. TCRdb re-analysed the immunoSEQ multiplex PCR reads in MiXCR, keeping a single row per CDR3 protein. The sample has 330,000 or so distinct CDR3 sequences, approximately 85% seen once. The data originate from a study of CD8 T cells in Susac syndrome. Study-level findings and limits: The authors acknowledged that the study's TCR sequencing and HLA analysis involved relatively few individuals.

The sample was CD8+ T cells from PBMCs. This sequence originates from a human donor with multiple sclerosis. The V gene is TRBV30, the J gene TRBJ2-2, with TRBD1 as a possible D gene (6 bases). The CDR3 sequence: CAWSEGPKSSGANTGELFF. CDR3 DNA sequence: TGTGCCTGGAGTGAGGGACCAAAGTCTTCAGGGGCGAACACCGGGGAGCTGTTTTTT.